This TCR beta chain emerged from a study of CD8+CD57+ T cells in acquired aplastic anemia. Study in general: Mean DNA quantity obtained from sorted CD4+ and CD8+ cells was 3 to 3.5 ug. Some 11 million reads, on average, were obtained for CD4+ cells from healthy donors.

Genomic DNA constituted the template upon which TCR beta VDJ and CDR3 profiling was performed. Each CDR3 protein gets one entry after TCRdb re-called the reads with MiXCR. The sample includes roughly 86,000 distinct CDR3 sequences, roughly half of them seen just once. This CDR3 is built from 15 residues. Germline values: CDR1 LNHDA, CDR2 SQIVND (reference sequence). Regarding this clonotype: Its antigen is as yet unknown. Germline is not matched at one junction end, which may reflect a read error.

General study findings and limits: Patients were compared with controls for CD8+ Simpson's diversity, and no significant difference emerged.

Input material: sorted CD4+, CD8+, or CD8+CD57+ T cells (not recorded which) from PBMCs. This receptor was taken from a human donor in good health, serving as a control. The chain uses TRBV19 and TRBJ2-2, with a weak D call TRBD2 (5 bases). CDR3 in amino acids: CASSISPYKTGELSF. The CDR3 DNA is TGTGCCAGTAGTATTTCACCCTATAAAACCGGGGAGCTGTCTTTT.